The 24 T cell receptor beta chains below all came from one sample that was sequenced in a study of blood T cell repertoires in COVID-19. Data came from immunoSEQ multiplex PCR; TCRdb stores just in-frame clones and leaves some out. Of roughly 260,000 clones in the sample, roughly three quarters were seen once. Sequencing was performed on peripheral blood. All receptors derive from a woman aged 40-49 years with active or convalescent COVID-19.

The chain has TRBV19 and TRBJ1-2, with 8 bases matching TRBD1. The V and J ends lost 7 bases and 6 bases, in that order; junction bases with no gene match: 1. Germline V gene lookup returns CDR1 LNHDA and CDR2 SQIVND (reference sequence). The CDR3 length is 11 residues. This CDR3 is CASTGGDGYTF. The CDR3 DNA sequence: TGTGCCAGTACAGGGGGCGATGGCTACACCTTC.

This clone was found a few times. The V gene is TRBV27, the J gene TRBJ2-7; D is ambiguous. Germline CDR1 reads MNHEY; CDR2 reads SMNVEV (reference sequence). V was clipped by 3 bases and J by 0 bases, with 15 bases between them. CDR3 length: 16 amino acids. The chain's CDR3 is CASSFSSAVPSYEQYF. In DNA, the CDR3 is TGTGCCAGCAGTTTCTCCAGCGCCGTCCCCTCCTACGAGCAGTACTTC.

The genes are TRBV10-3 and TRBJ2-2, with 9 bases aligning to TRBD1. CDR1 is ENHRY, CDR2 SYGVKD, per germline. This CDR3 is 15 amino acids long. The junction had 6 bases not matched to a gene; V was cut back by 4 bases and J by 6 bases. The CDR3, as DNA: TGTGCCATCAGTGCTACACAGGGGGCTGCCGGGGAGCTGTTTTTT. It codes for CAISATQGAAGELFF.

The chain employs TRBV13 and TRBJ2-7, with 7 bases matching TRBD1. CDR1 is PRHDT and CDR2 is FYEKMQ in the germline V gene (reference sequence). The J segment lost 3 bases and the V segment lost 5 bases, leaving 4 bases of the junction unmatched. The CDR3 has 13 residues. The CDR3 sequence is CASSIRQGYEQYF. For the CDR3, the DNA is TGTGCCAGCAGCATCCGACAGGGCTACGAGCAGTACTTC.

This clone occurred once. The chain uses TRBV21-1 and TRBJ2-6; the D call in the table, TRBD1, was not verified against the DNA. TRBV21-1 is recorded as a pseudogene. The CDR3 consists of 16 residues. CDR3 sequence (DNA): TGTGCCAGCAGCAAAGTTAACGCCTCTGGGGCCAGCGTCCTGACTTTC. Protein sequence: CASSKVNASGASVLTF.

CDR3 protein: CASNRAFGTDTQYF. In DNA form, the CDR3 reads TGTGCCAGCAACAGGGCCTTTGGCACAGATACGCAGTATTTT. This chain links TRBV2 with TRBJ2-3; a weak D match, TRBD1 (6 bases). V lost 7 bases and J 1 base, leaving 12 bases between the germline ends. Germline-derived CDR1 and CDR2 are SNHLY and FYNNEI. This CDR3 comprises 14 residues.

Regarding this clone: The junction shows a germline mismatch at one end, possibly a read error. V gene TRBV20-1 combines with J gene TRBJ1-1; D gene ambiguous. CDR3 size: 10 residues. Germline V gene lookup returns CDR1 DFQATT and CDR2 SNEGSKA (reference sequence). CDR3 DNA sequence: TGCAGTGCTCGAGACTCTGAAGCTTTCTTT. Translating it yields CSARDSEAFF.

This clone was seen a handful of times. The chain is built from TRBV27 and TRBJ1-2; D gene unclear. The V gene lost 0 bases and the J gene lost 0 bases, with 5 bases spanning the gap. CDR1 is MNHEY, CDR2 SMNVEV, per germline (reference sequence). This CDR3 has 14 residues. CDR3 sequence (DNA): TGTGCCAGCAGTTTATCGAGGTCTAACTATGGCTACACCTTC. Amino acids: CASSLSRSNYGYTF.

The chain is built from TRBV5-1 and TRBJ1-2; 8 nucleotides match TRBD1. The CDR3 totals 14 residues. Trimming at V came to 4 bases and at J to 4 bases, leaving 6 bases not matched to a gene. The germline gives CDR1 SGHRS, CDR2 YFSETQ. The CDR3 protein is CASSPRDRRYGYTF. In DNA form, the CDR3 reads TGCGCCAGCAGCCCCAGGGACAGGCGCTATGGCTACACCTTC. Filled out from reference TRBV5-1 and TRBJ1-2, the complete variable domain reads KAGVTQTPRYLIKTRGQQVTLSCSPISGHRSVSWYQQTPGQGLQFLFEYFSETQRNKGNFPGRFSGRQFSNSRSEMNVSTLELGDSALYLCASSPRDRRYGYTFGSGTRLTVV.

The rearrangement joins TRBV6-6 to TRBJ2-7; D perhaps matches TRBD2 (6 bases). The V end lost 2 bases, the J end lost 1 base, and 12 bases lay between the germline ends. The germline gives CDR1 MNHNY, CDR2 SVGAGI (reference sequence). The CDR3 covers 15 residues. The CDR3 reads CASSYVGRRSYEQYF. CDR3 DNA sequence: TGTGCCAGCAGTTACGTGGGGAGGAGGTCCTACGAGCAGTACTTC.

The chain has TRBV5-5 and TRBJ1-4, with 8 bases lining up with TRBD1. The CDR3 loop spans 15 amino acids. V was pared by 4 bases and J by 8 bases, with 10 bases of the junction left unmatched. Germline CDR1 is SGHKS and CDR2 is YYEKEE (reference sequence). Written as DNA, the CDR3 is TGTGCCAGCAGCCAAGGGAGACAGGGGAGCGAAAAACTGTTTTTT. Translation: CASSQGRQGSEKLFF.

V and J are TRBV3-1 (or the pseudogene TRBV3-2) and TRBJ2-6, with 10 bases that match TRBD1. Germline assignment: CDR1 LGHDT and CDR2 YNNKEL (reference sequence). This CDR3 is built from 16 residues. The trim removed 4 bases at V and 3 bases at J, leaving 3 bases unmatched. The CDR3 loop reads CASSRQGAYGANVLTF. In DNA form, the CDR3 reads TGTGCCAGCAGCCGACAGGGGGCTTATGGGGCCAACGTCCTGACTTTC.

The J gene is TRBJ2-1, the V gene TRBV10-2; the D gene is possibly TRBD2 (5 bases). CDR1 and CDR2 (germline): WSHSY, SAAADI. V gave up 8 bases and J gave up 0 bases, with 11 bases separating them. This CDR3 is 14 amino acids long. The chain's CDR3 is CASASGSSYNEQFF. CDR3 bases: TGCGCCAGCGCCAGCGGATCCTCCTACAATGAGCAGTTCTTC.

The CDR3 nucleotides read TGTGCCAGCTCAAAGACAGGGGTGGACTATGGCTACACCTTC. Its translation is CASSKTGVDYGYTF. This chain links TRBV18 with TRBJ1-2; 8 positions agree with TRBD1. The germline CDR1 and CDR2 sequences are KGHSH and LQKENI. The trim removed 5 bases at V and 3 bases at J, leaving 5 bases unmatched. This CDR3 has 14 residues.

Worth noting for this clone: The sample carries other DNA sequences with the same CDR3. The chain employs TRBV28 and TRBJ1-2; 7 bases are a match to TRBD1. J lost 0 bases, V lost 6 bases, and 4 bases had no gene match. Per the germline V gene, CDR1 is MDHEN and CDR2 is SYDVKM. The CDR3 is 14 amino acids. The CDR3 bases are TGTGCCAGCAGCCGGGACAGAGCTAACTATGGCTACACCTTC. Translated: CASSRDRANYGYTF.

The chain is built from TRBV27 and TRBJ2-3; D perhaps matches TRBD1 (6 bases). The CDR3 totals 15 residues. Germline CDR1 and CDR2: MNHEY and SMNVEV (reference sequence). V lost 6 bases to trimming and J lost 3 bases, with 16 bases between them. The CDR3 region is CASSLVGAVTDTQYF. CDR3 nucleotide sequence: TGTGCCAGCAGCCTCGTGGGGGCGGTAACAGATACGCAGTATTTT.

The genes are TRBV5-6 and TRBJ2-7; 10 nucleotides line up with TRBD2. V lost 1 base to trimming and J lost 2 bases; unmatched junction nucleotides: 3. Germline assignment: CDR1 SGHDT and CDR2 YYEEEE. The CDR3 loop spans 15 amino acids. The CDR3 DNA reads TGTGCCAGCAGCTTGACTAGCGGGGTCGCCTACGAGCAGTACGTC. Protein sequence: CASSLTSGVAYEQYV.

The rearrangement links TRBV6-1 to TRBJ1-2; 7 bases fit TRBD1. This CDR3 spans 14 amino acids. Germline assignment: CDR1 MNHNS and CDR2 SASEGT. V shed 2 bases, J shed 7 bases, and the junction held 7 bases outside the gene matches. DNA for the CDR3: TGTGCCAGCAGTGAATTGGGGACAGTTACTGGCTACACCTTC. This encodes CASSELGTVTGYTF.

The V gene is TRBV27, the J gene TRBJ1-1; TRBD1 matches 8 bases. The CDR3 contains 13 residues. Germline V gives CDR1 MNHEY, CDR2 SMNVEV (reference sequence). V dropped 5 bases and J dropped 10; count of bases not matched to a gene: 9. The CDR3, as DNA: TGTGCCAGCAGTCCCCGTTCAGGGGGCGTAGCTTTCTTT. Residues: CASSPRSGGVAFF.

In its sample, this clone was seen a few times. The chain employs TRBV12-5 and TRBJ2-7; a weak D match, TRBD2 (5 bases). The length of the CDR3 is 13 residues. V lost 0 bases and J lost 6, with 9 bases in between. Germline loops: CDR1 LGHNT, CDR2 FRNRAP. CDR3 bases: TGTGCTAGTGGTTTGGTTTACGGGGTCGAGCAGTACGTC. Translated, it gives CASGLVYGVEQYV.

This sequence joins TRBV2 and TRBJ2-2; 8 bases match TRBD2. CDR3 length equals 15 residues. CDR1 SNHLY and CDR2 FYNNEI come from the germline V gene. V lost 6 bases and J lost 5; bases outside the gene matches: 8. Here the CDR3 reads CASSFSGAGTGELFF. In DNA form, the CDR3 reads TGTGCCAGCAGCTTTAGCGGGGCCGGGACCGGGGAGCTGTTTTTT.

The V and J genes are TRBV7-3 and TRBJ2-2, with D hard to call. V was clipped by 6 bases and J by 7 bases, with 6 bases between them. Germline V gives CDR1 SGHTA, CDR2 FQGTGA. The CDR3 covers 11 residues. The CDR3 bases are TGTGCCAGCAGGTTCGGCGGGGAGCTGTTTTTT. Its translation is CASRFGGELFF.

This clone was detected a few times. The gene calls are TRBV6-4 and TRBJ2-7; D is ambiguous. CDR1 and CDR2 (germline): MRHNA, SNTAGT. The germline V and J ends were trimmed by 4 bases and 3 bases, with 10 bases remaining between them. CDR3 length: 13 amino acids. The CDR3 protein is CASSGAPYYEQYV. CDR3 nucleotide sequence: TGTGCCAGCAGTGGGGCCCCCTACTACGAGCAGTACGTC.

This clone was observed a few times. The chain couples TRBV11-2 to TRBJ2-6; D may be TRBD1 (5 bases). Trimming shortened V by 2 bases and J by 0 bases, and 11 bases separated the two germline ends. The CDR3 totals 17 residues. Germline assignment: CDR1 SGHAT and CDR2 FQNNGV. The CDR3 sequence is CASSLLTALSGANVLTF. The DNA of the CDR3 is TGTGCCAGCAGCTTATTGACAGCTCTCTCTGGGGCCAACGTCCTGACTTTC.